The subject of this entry is one T cell receptor (beta chain). The sample originates from a study of Graves' ophthalmopathy and Graves' hyperthyroidism. Researchers took RNA transcripts and amplified TCR beta CDR3 regions from them. HTBI primers were employed in first-round RT-PCR, then a second-round multiplex PCR followed. One entry per CDR3 protein results from TCRdb running MiXCR on the multiplex PCR reads. The sample carries approximately 640,000 distinct CDR3 sequences, about two fifths recorded once. Trimming cost V 5 bases and J 0 bases, with 14 bases left between them. Germline lookup yields CDR1 ENHRY and CDR2 SYGVKD. CDR3 length equals 16 residues.

Sequenced sample: peripheral blood. This clonotype originated in an adult man with Graves' ophthalmopathy. The chain carries TRBV10-3 and TRBJ1-5, with a weak D call TRBD1 (6 bases). The CDR3 reads CAISYLGHYSNQPQHF. DNA for the CDR3: TGTGCCATCAGTTACTTGGGACACTATAGCAATCAGCCCCAGCATTTT.